The entry below describes one T cell receptor beta chain. No antigen is known for it. The PCR employed 60 Vbeta primers together with 13 Jbeta primers. As processed by the authors: An analysis performed later counted about 80 million unique TCR beta chains (approximately 10 million of them shared). Sequencing was performed with immunoSEQ multiplex PCR; in TCRdb, only in-frame clones are kept and a portion is missing. That table gives V, J and clone size, and the DNA gave D and trimming. In the table there are 150,000 to 200,000 clones, 85% of which are singletons. The V end lost 8 bases, the J end lost 8 bases, and 18 bases lay between the germline ends. The CDR3 sequence is 13 residues long. CDR1 is MNHEY, CDR2 SMNVEV, per germline (reference sequence). This record comes from a study of cytomegalovirus exposure and HLA in healthy donors. Notes on the study in general: The study put roughly 160 TCR beta chains on its list as cytomegalovirus-associated. Judged likely to be a sequencing artifact was a cluster of highly shared sequence variants. Several of the most significant clusters appeared, in a later analysis, to be linked to common viral pathogens.

The rearrangement joins TRBV27 to TRBJ1-2; no clear D gene. The sample was PBMCs. This receptor was identified in a boy aged 2 to 10 in good health and CMV-seronegative. CDR3 DNA: TGTGCCAGCTCTCACGGAGGCCAAAGAGGCTACACCTTC. Translating gives CASSHGGQRGYTF.